The sequence of this TCR beta chain was determined in a study of cytomegalovirus exposure and HLA in healthy donors (dated by TCRdb to about 2017). Describing the broader study: The 500 to 800 repertoires of the first cohort and the roughly 120 validation repertoires were produced on the same platform, according to a later analysis. Along with the approximately 650-subject first cohort, a separate validation cohort of about 110 different subjects was used. The study aimed to test whether signatures of past pathogen exposure could be identified by cataloging public T cell receptors. High-throughput TCR immunosequencing, statistical association of individual TCRs with disease status, and machine learning were combined to predict cytomegalovirus infection status. The research as a whole found: Of the cluster scores, about 94% were above 0 in a later analysis, which found that TCRs clustered in the first cohort also tended to co-occur in the 120 or so validation repertoires. The study listed approximately 150 TCR beta chains as associated with cytomegalovirus. In vitro tests confirmed that a few of the cytomegalovirus-associated TCR beta chains recognize cytomegalovirus antigens. All 120 or so repertoires were used to score co-occurrence in the validation cohort in a later analysis, because that analysis had no HLA typing for the cohort. The authors suggested that the approach could potentially be generalized to other disease states and immunological phenotypes. The classifier was reported to diagnose cytomegalovirus status with high specificity and sensitivity in both the original cohort and the validation cohort. Most TCR sequences were observed very rarely across donors, whereas some public TCRs were present in many individuals.

The library was obtained by the immunoSEQ multiplex PCR assay. On the study's bioinformatics: A statistical classification framework was built to diagnose cytomegalovirus status from the catalog of TCR beta chain sequences. The immuneACCESS repertoire file appears here via TCRdb, limited to in-frame rearrangements. These files lack a portion of the clones; in checked studies, under half of the deficit traces to unresolved V genes, and the cause of the others is not known. D and trimming were read from the DNA, whereas the V and J calls and clone size are those reported in that table. This sample gives more than 150,000 clones in total; around 89% of them show up just once. The ten top clones hold around 3% of the sample. In the case of this clone: The specificity of this receptor is unknown. No base quality values were provided; no much bigger clone lies one nucleotide off.

CDR1 and CDR2 are drawn from the germline V gene: SGHRS, YFSETQ. Taken from cysteine to phenylalanine, the CDR3 has 15 residues. This entry keeps only the CDR3 DNA: 45 bases, framed from base 1. Relative to germline, V is missing 5 bases and J is missing 3 bases, with 5 bases of the junction outside any gene match. The donors belonged to the validation cohort of over a hundred subjects, which was separate from the roughly 670-subject first cohort. Sequenced sample: PBMCs. The receptor's source is a man aged 18 to 29 in good health and CMV-seronegative. This sequence uses TRBV5-1 and TRBJ2-2, with 9 junctional bases fitting TRBD1. The DNA sequence follows: TGCGCCAGCAGATCCGGACAGGGGTACACCGGGGAGCTGTTTTTT. Translation gives CASRSGQGYTGELFF.